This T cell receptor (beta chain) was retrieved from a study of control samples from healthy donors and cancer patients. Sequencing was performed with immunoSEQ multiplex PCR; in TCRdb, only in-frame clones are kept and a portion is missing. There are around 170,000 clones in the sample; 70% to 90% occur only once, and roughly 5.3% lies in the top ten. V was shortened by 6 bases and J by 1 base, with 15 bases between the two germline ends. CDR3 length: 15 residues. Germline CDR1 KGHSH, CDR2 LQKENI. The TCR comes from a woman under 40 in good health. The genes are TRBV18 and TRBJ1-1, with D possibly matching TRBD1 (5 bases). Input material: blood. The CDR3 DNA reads TGTGCCAGCTCCCCCTGGGGAGGGGAGAACACTGAAGCTTTCTTT. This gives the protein CASSPWGGENTEAFF.